This TCR beta chain came from a study of identical twins. Among all donors, each was a healthy Caucasian. The ends lost 6 bases at V and 5 bases at J; junction bases unmatched: 9. Germline-derived CDR1 and CDR2 are MDHEN and SYDVKM. This CDR3 region has 17 residues. TCRdb passed the 5' RACE reads through MiXCR, listing each CDR3 protein once. The profile shows hundreds of thousands of distinct CDR3 sequences, 5.5% to 7.5% of them singletons. This receptor was taken from a man between 18 and 35 years old in good health. The sequenced material came from naive T cells sorted from blood. V and J are TRBV28 and TRBJ2-2; 13 nucleotides align to TRBD2. The chain's CDR3 is CASSSGTSGIKTGELFF. In nucleotides, the CDR3 is TGTGCCAGCAGCTCCGGGACTAGCGGGATTAAAACCGGGGAGCTGTTTTTT.